Listed here is a single TCR beta chain. The antigen is unknown. Per germline, CDR1 MNHNS and CDR2 SASEGT. This CDR3 has 12 amino acids. The J segment lost 12 bases and the V segment lost 5 bases, leaving 7 bases of the junction unmatched. This specimen belongs to a study of CD8 T cells in ankylosing spondylitis. General study findings and limits: Significant enrichment of disease-linked clones was reported in matched ankylosing spondylitis synovial fluid. Disease-linked clones proved CD8+ and comparatively uncommon in peripheral blood. What appeared characteristic of ankylosing spondylitis blood was a TCR beta motif of eight highly homologous variants. Some of these motif variants have turned up before, in reports on reactive arthritis synovial fluid and blood.

Using quantitative 5'-RACE with molecular barcodes, the authors made TCR beta libraries. TCRdb re-analysed the 5' RACE reads in MiXCR, keeping a single row per CDR3 protein. The sample gives fewer than 500,000 distinct CDR3 sequences, approximately 20% of which show up once; approximately 16% is in the top ten. The V and J genes are TRBV6-1 and TRBJ2-3, with 8 bases aligning to TRBD1. What was sequenced was blood, either unsorted or a sorted T cell fraction (not recorded which). The receptor was derived from a male donor with ankylosing spondylitis. CDR3: CASSQDRDNQYF. Here the CDR3 DNA reads TGTGCCAGCAGTCAGGACAGGGATAATCAGTATTTT.